The next 18 T cell receptor beta chains were all read from a single sample in a study of somatic mutations in cytotoxic T cells in rheumatoid arthritis. The repertoire was sequenced with immunoSEQ multiplex PCR; TCRdb's copy has only in-frame clones and lacks some. This sample has 5,500 to 6,000 clones, with about four fifths found just once. The sample consisted of CD8+ T cells sorted from blood. The receptors were gathered from an adult with rheumatoid arthritis.

The rearrangement links TRBV11-2 to TRBJ2-7; D is unclear. Trimming shortened V by 1 base and J by 5 bases, and 15 bases separated the two germline ends. CDR1 and CDR2 (germline): SGHAT, FQNNGV. The CDR3 contains 15 residues. CDR3 amino acids: CASSLGVLAVDEQYF. The CDR3 DNA reads as TGTGCCAGCAGCTTAGGGGTCCTCGCGGTGGACGAGCAGTACTTC.

This chain links TRBV7-8 with TRBJ2-7; D unresolved. Trimming removed 1 base from V and 4 bases from J, with 8 bases in between. Germline loops: CDR1 SGHVS, CDR2 FQNEAQ. The length of the CDR3 is 13 residues. The CDR3 is CASSLDEVYEQYF. CDR3 nucleotides: TGTGCCAGCAGCTTAGACGAAGTTTACGAGCAGTACTTC.

The DNA of the CDR3 is TGTGCCAGCAGCTTGGCCGGGCAGGGGAGGGAGACCCAGTACTTC. Its translation: CASSLAGQGRETQYF. The V call is TRBV5-4, the J call TRBJ2-5; D may correspond to TRBD1 or TRBD2 (6 bases each). This CDR3 is 15 amino acids long. Trimming removed 0 bases at V and 5 bases at J, with 14 bases between. The germline V gene encodes CDR1 SGHNT and CDR2 YYREEE (reference sequence).

The CDR3 is CSVEGQGKDTGELFF. The CDR3 DNA is TGCAGCGTTGAAGGGCAGGGAAAGGACACCGGGGAGCTGTTTTTT. The chain links TRBV29-1 to TRBJ2-2; D is perhaps TRBD1 (5 bases). This CDR3 is 15 amino acids long. CDR1 and CDR2 from the germline V gene are SQVTM and ANQGSEA. V gave up 1 base and J gave up 3 bases, with 12 bases separating them.

The rearrangement joins TRBV14 to TRBJ2-7, with 8 nucleotides matching TRBD2. The CDR3 loop spans 15 amino acids. Germline V gene data show CDR1 as SGHDN and CDR2 as FVKESK. Germline trimming cut 1 base from V and 4 bases from J; bases unmatched to any gene: 6. CDR3 amino acids: CASSQGISGTYEQYF. CDR3 DNA: TGTGCCAGCAGCCAAGGGATTAGCGGGACTTACGAGCAGTACTTC.

The chain recombines TRBV28 with TRBJ2-1, with TRBD2 as a possible D gene (5 bases). The length of the CDR3 is 12 residues. Trimming took 4 bases from V and 6 from J, leaving 7 bases between them. Germline V gives CDR1 MDHEN, CDR2 SYDVKM. CDR3 region: CASSYGSNEQFF. CDR3 in DNA: TGTGCCAGCAGTTATGGGAGCAATGAGCAGTTCTTC.

J is TRBJ2-2 and V is TRBV6-5, with 8 positions matching TRBD2. The V segment lost 4 bases and the J segment 8 bases; nucleotides outside the gene matches: 9. From germline, CDR1 is MNHEY and CDR2 SVGAGI. The CDR3 length is 15 residues. In nucleotides, the CDR3 is TGTGCCAGCAGTTCCCGCGATAGCGGGATGGGGGAGCTGTTTTTT. Translation: CASSSRDSGMGELFF.

The V and J genes are TRBV27 and TRBJ2-7; D is ambiguous. Germline V gene lookup returns CDR1 MNHEY and CDR2 SMNVEV (reference sequence). With 3 bases removed from V and 4 bases from J, the gap between germline ends came to 13 bases. The length of the CDR3 is 14 residues. CDR3 nucleotide sequence: TGTGCCAGCAGTTTGCCGGGCAGCCCGTACGAGCAGTACTTC. It translates to CASSLPGSPYEQYF.

The chain joins TRBV7-2 to TRBJ2-7, with 7 bases that match TRBD2. CDR3 length equals 16 residues. CDR1 and CDR2 (germline): SGHTA, FQGNSA. V lost 3 bases to trimming and J lost 1 base; unmatched junction nucleotides: 9. CDR3 bases: TGTGCCAGCAGCTTTCCGGGAGGAACAGGATCCTACGAGCAGTACTTC. Its protein product is CASSFPGGTGSYEQYF.

The V gene is TRBV28, the J gene TRBJ2-7, with no clear D. The ends were cut back, 6 bases at V and 2 bases at J, with 11 bases in the middle. Germline CDR1 MDHEN, CDR2 SYDVKM. There are 13 residues in the CDR3. CDR3 region: CASSPDGTYEQYF. The CDR3 nucleotides are TGTGCCAGCAGCCCGGACGGAACCTACGAGCAGTACTTC.

V gene TRBV7-9 combines with J gene TRBJ2-3; no reliable D call. The CDR3 sequence is 16 residues long. The V gene lost 1 base and the J gene lost 0 bases, with 11 bases spanning the gap. In germline, CDR1 is SEHNR, CDR2 FQNEAQ (reference sequence). The CDR3 region is CASSLVLAQSTDTQYF. CDR3 sequence (DNA): TGTGCCAGCAGCTTAGTTCTGGCGCAAAGCACAGATACGCAGTATTTT.

In nucleotides, the CDR3 is TGTGCCACCAGCAGAGGCCTCCAGGGGGCTCACAATGAGCAGTTCTTC. Amino acids: CATSRGLQGAHNEQFF. The rearrangement uses TRBV15 and TRBJ2-1; TRBD1 agrees at 8 bases. The CDR3 is 16 residues long. V lost 1 base to trimming and J lost 5 bases; unmatched junction nucleotides: 7. The germline V gene has CDR1 LNHNV and CDR2 YYDKDF (reference sequence).

The gene calls are TRBV7-2 and TRBJ1-1, with D hard to call. Germline V gene sequence: CDR1 SGHTA, CDR2 FQGNSA. This CDR3 comprises 11 residues. V was pared by 8 bases and J by 5 bases, with 9 bases between. As DNA, the CDR3 is TGTGCCAGCTCCTCGGGGACTGAAGCTTTCTTT. Encoded protein: CASSSGTEAFF.

The CDR3 protein is CASSQGGRGQETQYF. CDR3 coding DNA: TGTGCCAGCAGCCAAGGGGGGAGAGGCCAAGAGACCCAGTACTTC. This chain connects TRBV28 to TRBJ2-5; D tentatively reads TRBD1 or TRBD2 (6 bases each). CDR3 size: 15 residues. V shed 6 bases and J shed 1 base, with 15 bases lying between them. The germline CDR1 and CDR2 sequences are MDHEN and SYDVKM.

The rearrangement uses TRBV4-1 and TRBJ2-5; D unresolved. CDR3 length: 14 residues. The V end was cut by 0 bases, the J end by 0 bases, with 5 bases between. Germline V gene sequence: CDR1 MGHRA, CDR2 YSYEKL. DNA for the CDR3: TGCGCCAGCAGCCAAGATCTTAACCAAGAGACCCAGTACTTC. It is translated as CASSQDLNQETQYF.

This chain joins TRBV9 and TRBJ2-3; 8 positions agree with TRBD2. The V and J ends lost 2 bases and 5 bases, in that order; junction bases with no gene match: 7. The germline V gene has CDR1 SGDLS and CDR2 YYNGEE. CDR3 length equals 15 residues. Written as DNA, the CDR3 is TGTGCCAGCAGCGTCTCGGGAGGGAGCGGAGATACGCAGTATTTT. This translates into CASSVSGGSGDTQYF.

This rearrangement joins TRBV11-2 to TRBJ1-3; D is possibly TRBD1 (5 bases). The CDR3 runs 15 residues. CDR1 and CDR2 (germline): SGHAT, FQNNGV. V was shortened by 5 bases and J by 9 bases, with 20 bases between the two germline ends. The chain's CDR3 is CASSARTRLDVTIYF. CDR3 nucleotides: TGTGCCAGCAGCGCCCGGACACGGTTGGATGTCACCATATATTTT.

The CDR3 loop reads CASSLVGYNEQFF. The DNA for the CDR3 is TGTGCCAGCAGCTTAGTCGGGTACAATGAGCAGTTCTTC. V is TRBV7-9 and J is TRBJ2-1; D unclear. The CDR3 is 13 residues long. Germline values: CDR1 SEHNR, CDR2 FQNEAQ (reference sequence). Trimming removed 1 base at V and 4 bases at J, with 5 bases between.